The source of this T cell receptor (beta chain) is a study of neurological immune-mediated disorders. At least ten counts were recorded for this clonotype. TCRdb used MiXCR to reprocess the 5' RACE reads, holding one entry per CDR3 protein. The sample shows around 50,000 distinct CDR3 sequences, about a quarter of them seen only once. What was sequenced was PBMCs. The sequence came from a woman in her seventies in good health.

DNA for the CDR3: TGCAGTGCTAGAGAGTACATTCGTGAGGGCTACACCTTC. Its translation: CSAREYIREGYTF. This chain links TRBV20-1 with TRBJ1-2, with unresolved D. Germline V gene sequence: CDR1 DFQATT, CDR2 SNEGSKA (reference sequence). The CDR3 is 13 residues long. Trimming removed 0 bases at V and 8 bases at J, with 13 bases between.